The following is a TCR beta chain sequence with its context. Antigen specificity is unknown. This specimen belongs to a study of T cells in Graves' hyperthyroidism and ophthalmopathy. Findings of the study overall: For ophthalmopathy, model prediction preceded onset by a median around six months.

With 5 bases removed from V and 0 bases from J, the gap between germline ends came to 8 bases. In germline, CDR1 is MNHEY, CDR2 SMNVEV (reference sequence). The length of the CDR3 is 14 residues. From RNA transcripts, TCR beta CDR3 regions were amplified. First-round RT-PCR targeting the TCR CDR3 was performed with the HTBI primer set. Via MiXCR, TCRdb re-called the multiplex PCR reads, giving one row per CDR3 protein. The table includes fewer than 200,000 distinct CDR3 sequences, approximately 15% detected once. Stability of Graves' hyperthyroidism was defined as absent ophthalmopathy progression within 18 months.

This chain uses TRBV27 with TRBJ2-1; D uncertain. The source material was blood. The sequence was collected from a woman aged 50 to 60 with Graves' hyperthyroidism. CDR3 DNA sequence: TGTGCCAGCAGTGGGGTCGCCTCCTACAATGAGCAGTTCTTC. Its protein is CASSGVASYNEQFF.